This T cell receptor (beta chain) was retrieved from a study of shared clonotypes between healthy human individuals. Profiled with immunoSEQ multiplex PCR; TCRdb holds only in-frame clones, not every one. The repertoire holds approximately 2.5 million clones, with more than 85% as singletons. The CDR3 is 21 residues long. The germline CDR1 and CDR2 sequences are SGHTA and FQGNSA. J was trimmed by 9 bases and V by 0 bases; bases with no gene match: 23. Material: naive CD4+ T cells from PBMCs. Subset defined: CD45RA+ positively selected. The clonotype comes from a man younger than 35 in good health. Some clones in this sample may be carry-over from other donors' samples. This chain uses TRBV7-2 with TRBJ2-7; 13 bases are shared with TRBD2. CDR3 residues: CASSLALVRGLAGQGGSGQYF. DNA for the CDR3: TGTGCCAGCAGCTTAGCCCTAGTTCGGGGACTAGCGGGACAAGGGGGGAGCGGGCAGTACTTC.